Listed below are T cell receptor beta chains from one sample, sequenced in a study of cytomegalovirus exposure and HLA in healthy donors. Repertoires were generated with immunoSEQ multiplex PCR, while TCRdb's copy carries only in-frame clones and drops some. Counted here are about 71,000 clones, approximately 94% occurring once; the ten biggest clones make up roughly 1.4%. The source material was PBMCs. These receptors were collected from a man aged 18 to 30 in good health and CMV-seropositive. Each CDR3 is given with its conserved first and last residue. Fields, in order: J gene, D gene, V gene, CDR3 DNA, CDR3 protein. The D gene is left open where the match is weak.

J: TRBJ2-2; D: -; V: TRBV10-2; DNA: TGCGCCAGCAGTGAGAATCAGGGGTACACCGGGGAGCTGTTTTTT; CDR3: CASSENQGYTGELFF
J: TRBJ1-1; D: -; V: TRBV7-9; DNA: TGTGCCAGCACACCTTCTGGGGCGGACACTGAAGCTTTCTTT; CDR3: CASTPSGADTEAFF
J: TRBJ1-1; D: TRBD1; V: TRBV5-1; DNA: TGCGCCAGCAGCTTGACAGGGGGCCTTGAAGCTTTCTTT; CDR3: CASSLTGGLEAFF
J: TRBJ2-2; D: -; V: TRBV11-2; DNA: TGTGCCAGCAGCTTAGGTCTAGCAGAAAACACCGGGGAGCTGTTTTTT; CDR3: CASSLGLAENTGELFF
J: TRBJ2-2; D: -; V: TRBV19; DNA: TGTGCCAGTCGACCGGGATTTAGCGGCACCGGGGAGCTGTTTTTT; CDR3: CASRPGFSGTGELFF
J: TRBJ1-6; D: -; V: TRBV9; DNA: TGTGCCAGCAGCGTGACAGAGATCTCACCCCTCCACTTT; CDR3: CASSVTEISPLHF
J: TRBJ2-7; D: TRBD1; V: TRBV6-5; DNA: TGTGCCAGCAGTTCCCACCGGGACAGGGGCTCCTACGAGCAGTACTTC; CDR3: CASSSHRDRGSYEQYF
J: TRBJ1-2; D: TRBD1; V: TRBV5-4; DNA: TGTGCCAGCAGCCCTGACAGGGGGTATGGCTACACCTTC; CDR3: CASSPDRGYGYTF
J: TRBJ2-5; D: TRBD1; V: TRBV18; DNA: TGTGCCAGCTCACCTCCAACAGGGGAAGAGACCCAGTACTTC; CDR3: CASSPPTGEETQYF
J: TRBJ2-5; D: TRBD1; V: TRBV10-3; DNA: TGTGCCATCAGTGTGACAGGGCGACAAGAGACCCAGTACTTC; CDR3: CAISVTGRQETQYF
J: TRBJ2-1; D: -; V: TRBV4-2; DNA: TGTGCCAGCAGCCAAGGTCCGAATGAGCAGTTCTTC; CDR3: CASSQGPNEQFF
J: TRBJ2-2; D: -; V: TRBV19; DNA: TGTGCCAGTAGTATGGGACTGAACACCGGGGAGCTGTTTTTT; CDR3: CASSMGLNTGELFF